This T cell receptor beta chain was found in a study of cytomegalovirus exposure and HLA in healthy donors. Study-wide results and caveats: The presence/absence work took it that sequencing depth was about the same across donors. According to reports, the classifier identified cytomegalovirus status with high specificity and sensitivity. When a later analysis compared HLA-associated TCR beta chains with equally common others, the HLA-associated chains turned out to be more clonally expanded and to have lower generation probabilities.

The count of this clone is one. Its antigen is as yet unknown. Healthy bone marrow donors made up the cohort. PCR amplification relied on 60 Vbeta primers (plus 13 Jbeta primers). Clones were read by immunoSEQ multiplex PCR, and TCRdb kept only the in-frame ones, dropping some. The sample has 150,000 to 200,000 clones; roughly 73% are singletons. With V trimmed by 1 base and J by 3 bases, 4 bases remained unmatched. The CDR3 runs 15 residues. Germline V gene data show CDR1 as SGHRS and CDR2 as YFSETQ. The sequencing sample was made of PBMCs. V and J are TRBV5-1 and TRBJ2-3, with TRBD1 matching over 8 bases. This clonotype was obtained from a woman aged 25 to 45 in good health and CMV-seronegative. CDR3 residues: CASSLSRQGTDTQYF. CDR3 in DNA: TGCGCCAGCAGCTTGTCGAGACAGGGGACAGATACGCAGTATTTT.